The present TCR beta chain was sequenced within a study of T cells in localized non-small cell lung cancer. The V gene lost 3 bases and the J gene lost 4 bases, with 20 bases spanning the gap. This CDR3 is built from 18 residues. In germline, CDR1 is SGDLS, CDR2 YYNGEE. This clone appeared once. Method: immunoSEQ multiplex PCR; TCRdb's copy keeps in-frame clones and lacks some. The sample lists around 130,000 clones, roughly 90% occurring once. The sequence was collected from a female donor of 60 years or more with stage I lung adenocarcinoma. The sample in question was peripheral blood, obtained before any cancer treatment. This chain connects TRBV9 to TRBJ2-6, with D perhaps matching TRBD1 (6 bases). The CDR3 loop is CASSGTGPPTLGANVLTF. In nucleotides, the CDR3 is TGTGCCAGCAGCGGCACAGGGCCCCCTACTCTGGGGGCCAACGTCCTGACTTTC.